These 28 T cell receptor beta chains were sequenced from one sample in a study of blood T cells in healthy people across ages. The authors ran a second PCR of 7 to 11 cycles using a sample-barcoded 5' primer and a J-beta primer mix. TCRdb re-analysed the 5' RACE reads in MiXCR, keeping a single row per CDR3 protein. The table has around 990,000 distinct CDR3 sequences, about 23% seen once. These records were also assigned to another study, of T cells of mothers and their children.

The sequenced sample was blood. Every receptor here comes from a girl aged 2-9 years in good health.

The rearrangement uses TRBV7-8 and TRBJ2-1; tentatively, D is TRBD1 or TRBD2 (5 bases each). From germline, CDR1 is SGHVS and CDR2 FQNEAQ. The CDR3 length is 16 residues. V lost 6 bases and J 6 bases, leaving 21 bases between the germline ends. Here the CDR3 reads CASREPGTPTFNEQFF. CDR3 nucleotide sequence: TGTGCCAGCAGGGAGCCCGGGACCCCTACTTTCAATGAGCAGTTCTTC.

The chain recombines TRBV11-1 with TRBJ1-2; D is unresolved. CDR1 SGHAT and CDR2 FQDESV come from the germline V gene (reference sequence). CDR3 length: 13 residues. Deletions cut 3 bases from V and 7 bases from J, with 12 bases between. The CDR3 region has the DNA TGTGCCAGCAGCTTGATCGGGTACAGTGGCTACACCTTC. This sequence encodes CASSLIGYSGYTF.

This clonotype was seen a few times. The V and J genes are TRBV7-2 and TRBJ2-1; 7 bases map to TRBD2. With the DNA end fitting TRBJ2-5 better, the J assignment may be wrong. This CDR3 comprises 15 residues. Germline CDR1 and CDR2: SGHTA and FQGNSA. CDR3 residues: CASSLSGEASETQYF. CDR3 DNA: TGTGCCAGCAGCTTAAGCGGGGAGGCTTCGGAGACCCAGTACTTC.

This clonotype was seen a handful of times. This chain links TRBV20-1 with TRBJ2-2; TRBD2 matches at 11 bases. The CDR3 is made up of 15 amino acids. Germline V gene lookup returns CDR1 DFQATT and CDR2 SNEGSKA (reference sequence). Unmatched junction bases numbered 6, after V lost 5 bases and J lost 4 bases. The CDR3 DNA is TGCAGTGCTCCAAGACTAGCGGGGACCACCGGGGAGCTGTTTTTT. It specifies CSAPRLAGTTGELFF.

The chain is built from TRBV4-3 and TRBJ2-5, with D perhaps matching TRBD2 (5 bases). Germline loops: CDR1 LGHNA, CDR2 YSLEER. V was cut by 8 bases and J by 5 bases, with 15 bases left in between. The CDR3 has 13 residues. Here the CDR3 DNA reads TGCGCCAGCGGATCTCGGGGTAGCGAGACCCAGTACTTC. It codes for CASGSRGSETQYF.

This clonotype occurred a few times. V and J are TRBV5-1 and TRBJ2-1, with 7 bases matching TRBD1. The CDR3 is 14 amino acids. V lost 0 bases and J lost 7; bases outside the gene matches: 4. CDR1 and CDR2 from the germline V gene are SGHRS and YFSETQ. In nucleotides, the CDR3 is TGCGCCAGCAGCTTGGGACAGGGTGAGAATGAGCAGTTCTTC. This encodes CASSLGQGENEQFF.

V usage is TRBV20-1 and J usage is TRBJ2-1, with 10 nucleotides matching TRBD2. CDR1 and CDR2 (germline): DFQATT, SNEGSKA (reference sequence). The CDR3 totals 15 residues. V lost 3 bases and J lost 7; bases outside the gene matches: 9. The CDR3 spells CSARVGASGGNEQFF. The CDR3 DNA follows: TGCAGTGCTAGGGTCGGGGCTAGCGGGGGTAATGAGCAGTTCTTC.

This clonotype was detected a few times. The rearrangement links TRBV5-1 to TRBJ1-2; 7 positions match TRBD1. Per the germline V gene, CDR1 is SGHRS and CDR2 is YFSETQ. Germline trimming cut 6 bases from V and 7 bases from J; bases unmatched to any gene: 12. The CDR3 sequence is 14 residues long. The chain's CDR3 is CASKATGTRSGYTF. In nucleotides, the CDR3 is TGCGCCAGCAAGGCGACAGGGACTCGGAGTGGCTACACCTTC.

Only a few counts were recorded for this clonotype. One end of the junction fails to match germline, which may point to a read error. The chain joins TRBV7-9 to TRBJ1-1, with D possibly matching TRBD1 (6 bases). CDR3 length: 15 amino acids. Germline CDR1 SEHNR, CDR2 FQNEAQ (reference sequence). CDR3 in amino acids: CAGSLGRGLDTEAFF. DNA for the CDR3: TGTGCCGGCAGCTTAGGTCGGGGGCTGGACACTGAAGCTTTCTTT.

The sample holds a few counts of this clonotype. The rearrangement joins TRBV6-2 or TRBV6-3 to TRBJ2-5; D gene unclear. The V end was cut by 6 bases, the J end by 5 bases, with 10 bases between. Germline CDR1 MNHEY, CDR2 SVGEGT. The CDR3 loop spans 12 amino acids. In nucleotides, the CDR3 is TGTGCCAGCAGAAATTTAACGGAGACCCAGTACTTC. This translates into CASRNLTETQYF.

The chain uses TRBV7-2 and TRBJ2-5, with a weak D call TRBD2 (6 bases). The DNA end is more similar to TRBJ2-1, so the J call may be wrong. This CDR3 is built from 17 residues. CDR1 SGHTA and CDR2 FQGNSA come from the germline V gene. CDR3 sequence reads: CASSSPTAGGIYNEQFF. CDR3 nucleotides: TGTGCCAGCAGCTCACCTACCGCGGGCGGGATCTACAATGAGCAGTTCTTC.

V and J are TRBV29-1 and TRBJ1-1, with a tentative D call TRBD1 (6 bases). The CDR3 is made up of 14 amino acids. Trimming shortened V by 6 bases and J by 6 bases, and 20 bases separated the two germline ends. Germline CDR1 and CDR2: SQVTM and ANQGSEA. The CDR3 reads CSVWTGGGQAEAFF. DNA of the CDR3: TGCAGCGTGTGGACGGGGGGCGGTCAGGCTGAAGCTTTCTTT.

In its sample, this clonotype was seen a few times. V is TRBV4-1 and J is TRBJ2-5; no definite D call. The CDR3 has 15 residues. The germline V gene encodes CDR1 MGHRA and CDR2 YSYEKL. V lost 0 bases and J 2 bases, leaving 10 bases between the germline ends. CDR3 coding DNA: TGCGCCAGCAGCCAAGATCGGGCAGTTCAAGAGACCCAGTACTTC. It is translated as CASSQDRAVQETQYF.

V usage is TRBV29-1 and J usage is TRBJ1-1; 7 bases map to TRBD1. The germline V gene encodes CDR1 SQVTM and CDR2 ANQGSEA. The junction had 7 bases not matched to a gene; V was cut back by 6 bases and J by 0 bases. The CDR3 spans 14 residues. The CDR3 spells CSVGTVFMNTEAFF. The DNA for the CDR3 is TGCAGCGTAGGGACAGTCTTCATGAACACTGAAGCTTTCTTT.

The CDR3 nucleotides are TGTGCCAGCAGTTACTCTCCCGAGGACCTGAGAGCCTCCTACGAGCAGTACTTC. Amino acids: CASSYSPEDLRASYEQYF. The V gene is TRBV6-5, the J gene TRBJ2-5; D ambiguous. The J call may be in error: the DNA end matches TRBJ2-7 better. The CDR3 sequence is 18 residues long. Germline CDR1 is MNHEY and CDR2 is SVGAGI.

This clonotype has just a few counts. The J gene is TRBJ2-1, the V gene TRBV11-2; possible D gene TRBD2, 6 bases. The germline CDR1 and CDR2 sequences are SGHAT and FQNNGV. The CDR3 is 16 amino acids. The V and J ends lost 4 bases and 0 bases respectively, with 13 bases between them. CDR3 sequence: CASSSIAERSYNEQFF. The CDR3 DNA follows: TGTGCCAGCAGCTCAATAGCGGAACGCTCCTACAATGAGCAGTTCTTC.

This clonotype came up many times. The chain links TRBV7-2 to TRBJ1-5; no reliable D call. Trimming cost V 2 bases and J 2 bases, with 7 bases left between them. Germline CDR1 is SGHTA and CDR2 is FQGNSA. The CDR3 has 14 residues. The CDR3 nucleotides are TGTGCCAGCAGCTTAAGGACGGGCAATCAGCCCCAGCATTTT. This codes for CASSLRTGNQPQHF.

With regard to this clonotype: Given a much more abundant clone one base away, this may be a read error. The chain couples TRBV7-9 to TRBJ1-1, with D unresolved. Germline V gene sequence: CDR1 SEHNR, CDR2 FQNEAQ (reference sequence). The CDR3 runs 13 residues. Trimming pared 3 bases from V and 1 base from J, leaving 6 bases between. The CDR3 coding sequence is TGTGCCAGCAGCTTTGAGCAGAACACTGAAGCTTTCTTT. Protein product: CASSFEQNTEAFF.

The chain couples TRBV10-3 to TRBJ1-2, with unresolved D. Per germline, CDR1 ENHRY and CDR2 SYGVKD. Trimming left V 8 bases short and J 3 bases short, with 13 bases between. This CDR3 is built from 13 residues. This CDR3 is CAIGLSLDYGYTF. CDR3 bases: TGTGCCATCGGGTTGTCCCTGGACTATGGCTACACCTTC.

V and J are TRBV12-3 or TRBV12-4 and TRBJ2-1; 7 nucleotides line up with TRBD2. V shed 5 bases, J shed 8 bases, and the junction held 9 bases outside the gene matches. CDR3 size: 14 residues. The CDR3 loop is CASSSGGLVHEQFF. In DNA form, the CDR3 reads TGTGCCAGCAGTAGTGGAGGACTAGTCCATGAGCAGTTCTTC.

This clonotype was observed a few times. The chain joins TRBV7-9 to TRBJ1-1, with D possibly being TRBD1 (6 bases). The CDR3 runs to 17 residues. CDR1 is SEHNR, CDR2 FQNEAQ, per germline (reference sequence). Trimming pared 1 base from V and 5 bases from J, leaving 20 bases between. The chain's CDR3 is CASSLGNKQGQVTEAFF. The CDR3 coding sequence is TGTGCCAGCAGCTTAGGAAATAAACAGGGTCAGGTAACTGAAGCTTTCTTT.

This clonotype was seen a few times. The rearrangement joins TRBV29-1 to TRBJ1-2, with D possibly being TRBD1 (6 bases). Germline V CDR1 and CDR2: SQVTM, ANQGSEA. The CDR3 has 12 amino acids. V shed 5 bases and J shed 3 bases, with 10 bases lying between them. The CDR3 coding sequence is TGCAGCGTTCGTTCAGGGGACTATGGCTACACCTTC. Translated, it gives CSVRSGDYGYTF.

This clonotype occurred a few times. The chain has TRBV20-1 and TRBJ2-7; D is tentatively TRBD1 or TRBD2 (5 bases each). Judging by the DNA end, TRBJ2-1 fits better; the J call may be wrong. The V gene's germline CDR1 is DFQATT and CDR2 SNEGSKA (reference sequence). CDR3 length: 15 amino acids. In DNA, the CDR3 is TGCAGTGCTAGAGATCCGAGGGACGCCTACAATGAGCAGTTCTTC. As protein: CSARDPRDAYNEQFF.

This rearrangement joins TRBV25-1 to TRBJ2-5; TRBD2 matches 8 bases. The last part of the DNA fits TRBJ2-1 better; the J call may be wrong. The CDR3 totals 16 residues. CDR1 is MGHDK, CDR2 SYGVNS, per germline. This CDR3 is CASSESRAGGNDEQFF. CDR3 bases: TGTGCCAGCAGTGAATCTCGGGCGGGGGGCAACGATGAGCAGTTCTTC.

The chain links TRBV7-9 to TRBJ2-3, with D perhaps matching TRBD2 (7 bases). The germline CDR1 and CDR2 sequences are SEHNR and FQNEAQ (reference sequence). The V and J ends lost 5 bases and 4 bases respectively, with 22 bases between them. The CDR3 is 17 residues long. The CDR3, as DNA: TGTGCCAGCAGCCTTCCGGGGGGCCTTTTTGGAGCAGATACGCAGTATTTT. Its translation: CASSLPGGLFGADTQYF.

Many counts were recorded for this clonotype. CDR3 nucleotides: TGTGCCAGCAGCAAAGATCCCATGACAGGATCTGGGGCCAACGTCCTGACTTTC. Its protein is CASSKDPMTGSGANVLTF. The rearrangement links TRBV21-1 to TRBJ2-6; TRBD1 is the table's D call, not checked against the DNA. TRBV21-1 is a pseudogene locus. The CDR3 spans 18 residues.

This chain joins TRBV20-1 and TRBJ1-4; the D gene is possibly TRBD1 (5 bases). The germline V gene encodes CDR1 DFQATT and CDR2 SNEGSKA (reference sequence). The CDR3 runs 12 residues. Trimming pared 4 bases from V and 4 bases from J, leaving 7 bases between. The CDR3 spells CSAKGLNEKLFF. The DNA of the CDR3 is TGCAGTGCTAAGGGACTTAATGAAAAACTGTTTTTT.

This clonotype has only one observation. This sequence joins TRBV9 and TRBJ2-5; 7 bases are a match to TRBD1. Germline CDR1 is SGDLS and CDR2 is YYNGEE. The CDR3 length is 15 residues. J was trimmed by 3 bases and V by 7 bases; bases with no gene match: 12. Here the CDR3 reads CASSPDTTGEETQYF. The CDR3 nucleotides are TGTGCCAGCTCCCCGGACACCACAGGGGAAGAGACCCAGTACTTC.